These 8 T cell receptor beta chains came from one sample sequenced in a study of T cell changes during pregnancy in multiple sclerosis. Profiling relied on immunoSEQ multiplex PCR, and the TCRdb table lists in-frame clones only, not all of them. The sample contains over 50,000 clones, approximately 90% of which appear only once. The sample consisted of peripheral blood, taken in the first trimester of pregnancy. The receptors were sampled from a female donor in good health, enrolled as a control in a pregnancy study.

The chain has TRBV5-4 and TRBJ2-7; 8 bases align to TRBD2. Germline V gives CDR1 SGHNT, CDR2 YYREEE (reference sequence). CDR3 length: 14 amino acids. Losses at the gene ends were 4 bases for V and 6 bases for J; bases not matched to a gene: 9. CDR3 protein: CASSIPGGPAEQYF. Here the CDR3 DNA reads TGTGCCAGCAGCATTCCGGGGGGGCCTGCCGAGCAGTACTTC.

CDR3 protein: CASSVSATGDTEAFF. Here the CDR3 DNA reads TGTGCCAGCAGCGTAAGCGCCACAGGGGACACTGAAGCTTTCTTT. V is TRBV9 and J is TRBJ1-1, with 7 bases lining up with TRBD1. CDR1 is SGDLS, CDR2 YYNGEE, per germline. The CDR3 covers 15 residues. Unmatched junction bases numbered 6, after V lost 1 base and J lost 3 bases.

This clone was picked up one time. CDR3 sequence (DNA): TGTGCCAGCAGCTTCGTTGTCGTCCGGGACAGAGTCTACGAGCAGTACTTC. It is translated as CASSFVVVRDRVYEQYF. V usage is TRBV5-4 and J usage is TRBJ2-7; 7 nucleotides line up with TRBD1. The trim removed 2 bases at V and 3 bases at J, leaving 14 bases unmatched. Germline CDR1 and CDR2: SGHNT and YYREEE (reference sequence). The CDR3 covers 17 residues.

A word on this clone: The CDR3 end shows no conserved phenylalanine or tryptophan, and so a read error is likely. No DNA is shown, since the ends of the CDR3 on it are uncertain; the CDR3 is the one TCRdb lists. The chain uses TRBV5-3 and TRBJ1-1; whether TRBD1, the table's D call, matches the DNA was not checked. TRBV5-3 is noted as an ORF with a role that remains uncertain. The CDR3 is 11 residues long, ends included. Here the CDR3 reads CARSLSNRGRP.

This clone was seen only a few times. The chain joins TRBV29-1 to TRBJ1-5; possible D gene TRBD1, 6 bases. This CDR3 is built from 13 residues. Germline V CDR1 and CDR2: SQVTM, ANQGSEA. Trimming took off 4 bases at V and 6 bases at J, with 13 bases between the two ends. CDR3 nucleotide sequence: TGCAGCGTTGTGGGGGCTGCGGGTCAGCCCCAGCATTTT. This sequence encodes CSVVGAAGQPQHF.

V gene TRBV4-2 combines with J gene TRBJ1-2; possible D gene TRBD1, 5 bases. Germline assignment: CDR1 LGHNA and CDR2 YNFKEQ. This CDR3 is 16 amino acids long. Deletions cut 1 base from V and 3 bases from J, with 15 bases between. The chain's CDR3 is CASSQAGAGGDYGYTF. The CDR3, as DNA: TGTGCCAGCAGCCAAGCTGGGGCAGGCGGAGACTATGGCTACACCTTC.

The chain recombines TRBV7-6 with TRBJ1-6; 12 bases fit TRBD1. The ends lost 4 bases at V and 9 bases at J; junction bases unmatched: 7. The CDR3 runs to 16 residues. Per germline, CDR1 SGHVS and CDR2 FNYEAQ. The CDR3 protein is CASSSGDRGLGSPLHF. The CDR3 DNA follows: TGTGCCAGCAGCTCGGGGGACAGGGGGCTGGGTTCACCCCTCCACTTT.

J is TRBJ1-1 and V is TRBV5-1; 10 bases align to TRBD1. Germline V gives CDR1 SGHRS, CDR2 YFSETQ. The CDR3 is 15 residues long. V was clipped by 0 bases and J by 5 bases; unmatched bases: 4. The CDR3 loop reads CASSLEGQGRTEAFF. DNA for the CDR3: TGCGCCAGCAGCTTGGAGGGACAGGGGAGGACTGAAGCTTTCTTT.